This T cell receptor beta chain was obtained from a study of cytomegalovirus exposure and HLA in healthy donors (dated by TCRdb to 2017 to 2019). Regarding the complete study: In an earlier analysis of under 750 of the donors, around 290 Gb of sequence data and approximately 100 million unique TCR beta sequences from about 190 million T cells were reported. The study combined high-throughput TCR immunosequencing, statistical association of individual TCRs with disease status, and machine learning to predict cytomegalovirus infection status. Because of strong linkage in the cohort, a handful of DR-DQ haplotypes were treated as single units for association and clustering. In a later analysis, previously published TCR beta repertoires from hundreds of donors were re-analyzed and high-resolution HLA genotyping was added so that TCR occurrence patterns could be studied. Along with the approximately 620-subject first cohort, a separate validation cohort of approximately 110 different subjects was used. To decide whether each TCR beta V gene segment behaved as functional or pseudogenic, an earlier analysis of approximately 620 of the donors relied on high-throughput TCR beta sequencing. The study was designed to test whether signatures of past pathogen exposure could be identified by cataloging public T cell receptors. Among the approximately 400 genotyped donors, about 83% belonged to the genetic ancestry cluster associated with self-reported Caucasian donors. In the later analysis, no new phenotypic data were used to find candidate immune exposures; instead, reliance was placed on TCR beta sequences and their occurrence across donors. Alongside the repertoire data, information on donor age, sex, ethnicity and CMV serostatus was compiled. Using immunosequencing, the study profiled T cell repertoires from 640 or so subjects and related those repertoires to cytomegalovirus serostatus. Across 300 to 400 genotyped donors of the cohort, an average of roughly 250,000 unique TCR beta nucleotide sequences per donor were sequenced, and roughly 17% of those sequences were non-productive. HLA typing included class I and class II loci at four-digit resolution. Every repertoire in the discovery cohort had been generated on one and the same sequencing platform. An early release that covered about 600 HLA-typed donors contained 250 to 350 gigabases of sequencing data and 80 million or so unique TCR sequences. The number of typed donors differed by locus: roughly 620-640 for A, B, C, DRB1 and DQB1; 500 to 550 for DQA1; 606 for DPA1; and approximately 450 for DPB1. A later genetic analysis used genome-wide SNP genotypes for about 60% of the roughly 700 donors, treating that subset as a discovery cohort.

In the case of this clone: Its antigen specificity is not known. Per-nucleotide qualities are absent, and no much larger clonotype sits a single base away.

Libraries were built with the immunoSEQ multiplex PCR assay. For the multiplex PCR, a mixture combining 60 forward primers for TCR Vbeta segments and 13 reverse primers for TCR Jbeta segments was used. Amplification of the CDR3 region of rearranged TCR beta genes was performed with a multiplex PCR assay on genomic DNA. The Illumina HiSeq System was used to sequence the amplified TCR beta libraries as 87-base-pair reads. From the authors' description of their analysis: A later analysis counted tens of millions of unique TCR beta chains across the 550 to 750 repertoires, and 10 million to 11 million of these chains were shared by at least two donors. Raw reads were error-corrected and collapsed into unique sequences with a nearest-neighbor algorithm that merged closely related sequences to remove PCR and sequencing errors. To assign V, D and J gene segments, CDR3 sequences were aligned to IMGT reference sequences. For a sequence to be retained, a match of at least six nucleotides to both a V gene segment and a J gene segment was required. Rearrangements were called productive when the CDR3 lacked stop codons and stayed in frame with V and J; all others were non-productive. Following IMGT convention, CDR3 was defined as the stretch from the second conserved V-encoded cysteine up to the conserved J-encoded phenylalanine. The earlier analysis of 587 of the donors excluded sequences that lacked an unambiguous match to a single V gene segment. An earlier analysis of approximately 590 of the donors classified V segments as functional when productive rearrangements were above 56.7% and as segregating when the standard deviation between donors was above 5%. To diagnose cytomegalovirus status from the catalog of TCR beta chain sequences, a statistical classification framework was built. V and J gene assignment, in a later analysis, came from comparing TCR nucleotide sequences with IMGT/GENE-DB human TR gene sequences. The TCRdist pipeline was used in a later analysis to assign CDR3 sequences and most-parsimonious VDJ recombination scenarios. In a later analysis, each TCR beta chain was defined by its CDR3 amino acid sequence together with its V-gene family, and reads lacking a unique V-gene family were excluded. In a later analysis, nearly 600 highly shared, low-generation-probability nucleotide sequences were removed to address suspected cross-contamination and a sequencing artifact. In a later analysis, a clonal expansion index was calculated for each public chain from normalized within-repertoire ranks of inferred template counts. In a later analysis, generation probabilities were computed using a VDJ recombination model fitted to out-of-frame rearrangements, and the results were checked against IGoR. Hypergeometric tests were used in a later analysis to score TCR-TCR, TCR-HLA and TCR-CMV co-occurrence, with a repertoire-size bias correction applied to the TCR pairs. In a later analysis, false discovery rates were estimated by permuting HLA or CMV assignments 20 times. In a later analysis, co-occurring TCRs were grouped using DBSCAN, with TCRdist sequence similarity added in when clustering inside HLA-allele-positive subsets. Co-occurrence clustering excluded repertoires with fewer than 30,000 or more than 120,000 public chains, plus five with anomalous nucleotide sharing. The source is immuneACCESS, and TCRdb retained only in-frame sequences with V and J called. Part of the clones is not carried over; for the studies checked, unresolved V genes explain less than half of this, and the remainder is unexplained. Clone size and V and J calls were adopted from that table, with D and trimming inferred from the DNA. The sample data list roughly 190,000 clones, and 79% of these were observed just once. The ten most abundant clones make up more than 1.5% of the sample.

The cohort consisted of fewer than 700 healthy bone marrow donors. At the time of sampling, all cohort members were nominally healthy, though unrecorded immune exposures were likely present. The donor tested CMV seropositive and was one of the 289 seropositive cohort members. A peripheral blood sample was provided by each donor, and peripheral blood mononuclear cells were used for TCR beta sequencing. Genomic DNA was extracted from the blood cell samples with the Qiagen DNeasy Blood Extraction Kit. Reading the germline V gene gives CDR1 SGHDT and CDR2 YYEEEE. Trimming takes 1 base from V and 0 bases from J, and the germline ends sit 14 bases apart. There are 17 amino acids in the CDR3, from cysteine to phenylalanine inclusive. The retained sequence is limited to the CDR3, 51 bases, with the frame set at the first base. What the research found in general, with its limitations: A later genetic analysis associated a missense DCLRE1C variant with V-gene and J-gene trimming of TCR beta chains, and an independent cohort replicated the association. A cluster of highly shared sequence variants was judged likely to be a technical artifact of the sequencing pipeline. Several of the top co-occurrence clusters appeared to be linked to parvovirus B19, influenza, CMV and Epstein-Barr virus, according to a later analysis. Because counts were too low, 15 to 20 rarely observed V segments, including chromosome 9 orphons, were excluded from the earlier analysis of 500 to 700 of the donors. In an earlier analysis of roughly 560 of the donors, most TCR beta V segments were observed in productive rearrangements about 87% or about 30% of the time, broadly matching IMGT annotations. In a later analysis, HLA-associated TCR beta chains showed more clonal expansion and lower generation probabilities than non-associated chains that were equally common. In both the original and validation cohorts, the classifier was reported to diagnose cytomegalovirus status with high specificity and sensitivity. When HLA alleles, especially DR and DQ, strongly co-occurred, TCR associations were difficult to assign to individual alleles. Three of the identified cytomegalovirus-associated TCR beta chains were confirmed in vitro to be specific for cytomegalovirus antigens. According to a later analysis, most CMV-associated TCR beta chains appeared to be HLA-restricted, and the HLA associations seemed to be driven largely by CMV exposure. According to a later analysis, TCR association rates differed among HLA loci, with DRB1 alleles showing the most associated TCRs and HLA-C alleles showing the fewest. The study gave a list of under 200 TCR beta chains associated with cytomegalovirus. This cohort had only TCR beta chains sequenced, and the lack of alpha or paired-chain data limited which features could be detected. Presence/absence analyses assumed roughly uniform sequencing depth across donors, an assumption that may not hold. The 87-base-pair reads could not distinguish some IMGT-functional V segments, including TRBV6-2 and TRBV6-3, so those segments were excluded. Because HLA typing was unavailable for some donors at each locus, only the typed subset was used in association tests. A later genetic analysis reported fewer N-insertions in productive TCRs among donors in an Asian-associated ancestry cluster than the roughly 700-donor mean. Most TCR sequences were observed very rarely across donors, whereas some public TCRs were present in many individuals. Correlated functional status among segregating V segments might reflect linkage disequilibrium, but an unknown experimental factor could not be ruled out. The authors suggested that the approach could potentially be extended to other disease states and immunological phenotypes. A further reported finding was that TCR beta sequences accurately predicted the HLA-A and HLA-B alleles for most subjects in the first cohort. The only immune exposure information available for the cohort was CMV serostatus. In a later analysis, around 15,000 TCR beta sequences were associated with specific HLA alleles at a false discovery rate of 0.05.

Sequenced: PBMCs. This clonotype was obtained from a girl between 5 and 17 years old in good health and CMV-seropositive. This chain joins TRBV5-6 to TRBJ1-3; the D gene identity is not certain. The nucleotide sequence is TGTGCCAGCAGCTTGAATATTGGCGGGAGCTCTGGAAACACCATATATTTT. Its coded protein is CASSLNIGGSSGNTIYF.